This T cell receptor beta chain is from a study of blood T cell repertoires in COVID-19. Overall study context: COVID-19 samples, acute and convalescent, were from the United States, Italy and Spain.

Original methodology: Reference gene primers were amplified, and this amplification served to estimate nucleated cell counts. Some clones are missing from TCRdb's copy, which holds only in-frame ones; the method was immunoSEQ multiplex PCR. D and trimming come from the DNA, and the V and J calls and clone size come from that table. This table holds around 130,000 clones, 70% to 85% found once. Germline CDR1 and CDR2: ENHRY and SYGVKD. There are 14 residues in the CDR3. J was trimmed by 2 bases and V by 6 bases; bases with no gene match: 4. The clonotype originates from a woman in her sixties or seventies with acute or convalescent COVID-19. Sequencing was carried out using peripheral blood. This chain uses TRBV10-3 with TRBJ2-3; 8 bases are a match to TRBD2. DNA of the CDR3: TGTGCCATCAGCCCGGGGGGGCCCACAGATACGCAGTATTTT. It encodes CAISPGGPTDTQYF.